The T cell receptor (beta chain) described here comes from a study of blood T cell repertoires in COVID-19. The V and J ends lost 8 bases and 6 bases, in that order; junction bases with no gene match: 10. The germline gives CDR1 SGHTA, CDR2 FQGNSA. This CDR3 spans 17 amino acids. TCRdb keeps only in-frame clones here, not all; method: immunoSEQ multiplex PCR. The table includes around 150,000 clones, around 84% detected once. The rearrangement joins TRBV7-2 to TRBJ2-2, with 15 bases fitting TRBD2. The receptor was derived from a human donor with acute or convalescent COVID-19. The donor label of this sample is uncertain. The sample was peripheral blood. In nucleotides, the CDR3 is TGTGCCAGCCCCAAGGGACTAGCGGGGGGCCCGGCCGGGGAGCTGTTTTTT. It yields the protein CASPKGLAGGPAGELFF. Full variable domain (rest looked up from reference TRBV7-2 and TRBJ2-2): GAGVSQSPSNKVTEKGKDVELRCDPISGHTALYWYRQSLGQGLEFLIYFQGNSAPDKSGLPSDRFSAERTGGSVSTLTIQRTQQEDSAVYLCASPKGLAGGPAGELFFGEGSRLTVL.